This TCR beta chain emerged from a study of blood T cell repertoires in COVID-19. Looking at the study overall: Acute and convalescent COVID-19 samples came from the United States, Italy and Spain. PBMCs, B-cell-depleted T cells, or T cells were the source of the cDNA or gDNA that made up the material.

Clones were sequenced by immunoSEQ multiplex PCR, and TCRdb holds only the in-frame ones, with some missing. The data show 180,000 or so clones, over 70% seen once. The trim removed 0 bases at V and 3 bases at J, leaving 7 bases unmatched. The CDR3 is 17 amino acids. Per germline, CDR1 SGHRS and CDR2 YFSETQ. This study enrolled people aged about 18 to 95 from approximately 24 US geographic areas. Among Cohort 3 donors, those recovered had two negative PCRs, clearance, or symptom resolution. Source material: PBMCs or T cells enriched from blood (not recorded which). This sequence was found in a man aged 50 or older who had recovered from COVID-19. The chain employs TRBV5-1 and TRBJ2-2; 8 bases align to TRBD1. The CDR3: CASSLGDRLDYTGELFF. CDR3 in DNA: TGCGCCAGCAGCTTGGGGGACAGGTTGGATTACACCGGGGAGCTGTTTTTT. Using reference TRBV5-1 and TRBJ2-2 for the parts outside the CDR3, the full variable domain is KAGVTQTPRYLIKTRGQQVTLSCSPISGHRSVSWYQQTPGQGLQFLFEYFSETQRNKGNFPGRFSGRQFSNSRSEMNVSTLELGDSALYLCASSLGDRLDYTGELFFGEGSRLTVL.